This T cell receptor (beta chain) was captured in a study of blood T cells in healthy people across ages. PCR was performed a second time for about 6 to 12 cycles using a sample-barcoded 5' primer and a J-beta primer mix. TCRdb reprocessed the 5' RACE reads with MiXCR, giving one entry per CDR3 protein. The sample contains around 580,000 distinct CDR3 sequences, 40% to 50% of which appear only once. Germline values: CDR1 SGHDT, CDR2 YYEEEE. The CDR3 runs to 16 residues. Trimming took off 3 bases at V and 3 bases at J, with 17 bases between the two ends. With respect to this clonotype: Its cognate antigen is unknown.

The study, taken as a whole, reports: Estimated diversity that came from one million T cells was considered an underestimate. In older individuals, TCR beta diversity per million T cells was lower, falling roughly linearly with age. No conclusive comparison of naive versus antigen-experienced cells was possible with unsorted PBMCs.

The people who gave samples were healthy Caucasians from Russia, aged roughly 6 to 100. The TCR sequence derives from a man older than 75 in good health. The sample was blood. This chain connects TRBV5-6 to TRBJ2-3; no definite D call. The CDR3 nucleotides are TGTGCCAGCAGCTCCACGCAGGTGGGCCGTACAGATACGCAGTATTTT. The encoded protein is CASSSTQVGRTDTQYF. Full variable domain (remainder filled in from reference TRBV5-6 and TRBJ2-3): DAGVTQSPTHLIKTRGQQVTLRCSPKSGHDTVSWYQQALGQGPQFIFQYYEEEERQRGNFPDRFSGHQFPNYSSELNVNALLLGDSALYLCASSSTQVGRTDTQYFGPGTRLTVL.